Given below is one TCR beta chain in context. Its antigen is as yet unknown. The entry originates in a study of cytomegalovirus exposure and HLA in healthy donors. Notes on the study in general: Researchers reported that three CMV-associated chains were confirmed in vitro as CMV antigen-specific.

60 Vbeta and 13 Jbeta primers were used in PCR. The data were produced by immunoSEQ multiplex PCR, yet TCRdb's version contains in-frame clones alone and is incomplete. This sample has 100,000 to 150,000 clones, with 75% to 85% found just once. Trimming pared 1 base from V and 2 bases from J, leaving 9 bases between. The CDR3 length is 15 residues. Germline-derived CDR1 and CDR2 are SGHTS and YDEGEE. The specimen was PBMCs. This chain connects TRBV5-8 to TRBJ2-2; possibly TRBD2 for D (5 bases). The receptor was isolated from a man over 45 in good health and CMV-seronegative. CDR3 DNA: TGTGCCAGCAGCTTGTTCGGGATCAACACCGGGGAGCTGTTTTTT. This sequence encodes CASSLFGINTGELFF.